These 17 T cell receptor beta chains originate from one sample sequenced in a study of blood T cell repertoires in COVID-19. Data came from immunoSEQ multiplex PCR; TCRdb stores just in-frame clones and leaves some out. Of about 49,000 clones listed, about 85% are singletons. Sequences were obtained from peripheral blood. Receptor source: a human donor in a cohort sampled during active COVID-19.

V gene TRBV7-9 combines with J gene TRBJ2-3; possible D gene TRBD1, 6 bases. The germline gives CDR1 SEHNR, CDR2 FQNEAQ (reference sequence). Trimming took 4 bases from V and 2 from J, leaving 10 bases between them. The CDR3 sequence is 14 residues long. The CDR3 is CASSSGQYTDTQYF. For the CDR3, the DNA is TGTGCCAGCAGCTCCGGACAGTACACAGATACGCAGTATTTT.

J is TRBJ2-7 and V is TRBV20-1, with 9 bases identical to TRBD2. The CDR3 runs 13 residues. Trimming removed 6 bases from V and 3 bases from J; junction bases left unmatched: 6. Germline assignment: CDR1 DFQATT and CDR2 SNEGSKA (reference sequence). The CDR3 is CSASSGSFYEQYF. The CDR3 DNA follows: TGCAGTGCGAGTAGCGGGAGTTTCTACGAGCAGTACTTC.

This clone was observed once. The CDR3 DNA sequence: TGCGCCAGCAGCGTCACTAGCGGGAGTCACGACGAGCAGTACTTC. It specifies CASSVTSGSHDEQYF. This sequence joins TRBV5-1 and TRBJ2-7; TRBD2 agrees at 11 bases. CDR3 size: 15 residues. Germline V lookup: CDR1 SGHRS, CDR2 YFSETQ. Losses at the gene ends were 4 bases for V and 5 bases for J; bases not matched to a gene: 8.

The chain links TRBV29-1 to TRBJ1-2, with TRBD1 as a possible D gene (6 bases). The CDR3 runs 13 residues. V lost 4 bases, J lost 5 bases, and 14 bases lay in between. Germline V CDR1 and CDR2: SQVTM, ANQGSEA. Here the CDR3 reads CSVAAGAGYGYTF. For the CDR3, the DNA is TGCAGCGTTGCGGCGGGGGCTGGGTATGGCTACACCTTC. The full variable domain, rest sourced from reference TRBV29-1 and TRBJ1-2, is SAVISQKPSRDICQRGTSLTIQCQVDSQVTMMFWYRQQPGQSLTLIATANQGSEATYESGFVIDKFPISRPNLTFSTLTVSNMSPEDSSIYLCSVAAGAGYGYTFGSGTRLTVV.

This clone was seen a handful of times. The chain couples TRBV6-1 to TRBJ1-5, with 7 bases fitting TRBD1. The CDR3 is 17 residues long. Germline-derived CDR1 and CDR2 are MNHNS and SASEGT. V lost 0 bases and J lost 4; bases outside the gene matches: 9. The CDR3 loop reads CASSEAGRTGFNQPQHF. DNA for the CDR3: TGTGCCAGCAGTGAAGCGGGGAGGACAGGCTTTAATCAGCCCCAGCATTTT.

The CDR3 DNA sequence: TGCGCCAGCAGCCTGAACGCAGGGCCCAGGACGGGCGAGCAGTACTTC. Protein sequence: CASSLNAGPRTGEQYF. J is TRBJ2-7 and V is TRBV5-1, with TRBD1 as a possible D gene (5 bases). This CDR3 spans 16 amino acids. With 4 bases removed from V and 6 bases from J, the gap between germline ends came to 23 bases. Germline V gene sequence: CDR1 SGHRS, CDR2 YFSETQ.

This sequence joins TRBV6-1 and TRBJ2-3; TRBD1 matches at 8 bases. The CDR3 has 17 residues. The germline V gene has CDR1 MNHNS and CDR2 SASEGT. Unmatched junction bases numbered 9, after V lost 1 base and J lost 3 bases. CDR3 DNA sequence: TGTGCCAGCAGTGAAGGCAGGGGGCCTATGATAACAGATACGCAGTATTTT. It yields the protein CASSEGRGPMITDTQYF.

This CDR3 reads CASSLADSVNEAFF. DNA for the CDR3: TGTGCCAGCAGCTTAGCGGACAGCGTAAATGAAGCTTTCTTT. This chain connects TRBV7-2 to TRBJ1-1; tentatively, D is TRBD1 (6 bases). With 0 bases removed from V and 7 bases from J, the gap between germline ends came to 12 bases. CDR3 length: 14 residues. Germline V gene data show CDR1 as SGHTA and CDR2 as FQGNSA.

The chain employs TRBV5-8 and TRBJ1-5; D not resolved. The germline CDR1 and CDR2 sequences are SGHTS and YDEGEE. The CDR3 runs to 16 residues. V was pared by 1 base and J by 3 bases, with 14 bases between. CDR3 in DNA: TGTGCCAGCAGCTTGAGAGGGTCCCTCTCCAATCAGCCCCAGCATTTT. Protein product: CASSLRGSLSNQPQHF. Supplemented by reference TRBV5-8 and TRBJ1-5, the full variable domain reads EAGVTQSPTHLIKTRGQQATLRCSPISGHTSVYWYQQALGLGLQFLLWYDEGEERNRGNFPPRFSGRQFPNYSSELNVNALELEDSALYLCASSLRGSLSNQPQHFGDGTRLSIL.

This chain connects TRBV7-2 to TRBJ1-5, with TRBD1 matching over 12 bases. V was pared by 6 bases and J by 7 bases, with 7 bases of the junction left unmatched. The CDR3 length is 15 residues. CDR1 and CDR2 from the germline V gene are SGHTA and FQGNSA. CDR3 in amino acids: CASSFTGTGGQPQHF. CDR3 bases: TGTGCCAGCAGTTTCACCGGGACAGGGGGCCAGCCCCAGCATTTT.

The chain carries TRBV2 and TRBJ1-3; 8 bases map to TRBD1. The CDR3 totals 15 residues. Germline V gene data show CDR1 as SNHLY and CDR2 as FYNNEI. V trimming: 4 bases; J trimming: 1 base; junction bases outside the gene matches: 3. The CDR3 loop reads CASSAGGASGNTIYF. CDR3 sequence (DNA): TGTGCCAGCAGTGCAGGGGGCGCGTCTGGAAACACCATATATTTT.

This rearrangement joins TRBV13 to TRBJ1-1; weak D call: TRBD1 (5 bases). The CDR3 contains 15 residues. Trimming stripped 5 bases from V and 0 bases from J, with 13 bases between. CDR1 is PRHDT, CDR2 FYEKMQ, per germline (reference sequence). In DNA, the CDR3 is TGTGCCAGCAGCGCAGGACAAGGAATGAACACTGAAGCTTTCTTT. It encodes CASSAGQGMNTEAFF.

The CDR3 spells CASISGDTRNTIYF. The CDR3 DNA reads TGTGCCAGCATAAGTGGGGACACAAGAAACACCATATATTTT. The chain joins TRBV2 to TRBJ1-3; maybe TRBD1 (6 bases). Trimming stripped 7 bases from V and 5 bases from J, with 15 bases between. Germline values: CDR1 SNHLY, CDR2 FYNNEI. The length of the CDR3 is 14 residues.

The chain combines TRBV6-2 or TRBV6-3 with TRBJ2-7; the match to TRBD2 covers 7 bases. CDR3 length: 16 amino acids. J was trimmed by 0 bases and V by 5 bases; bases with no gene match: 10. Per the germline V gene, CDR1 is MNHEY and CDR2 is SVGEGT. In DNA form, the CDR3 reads TGTGCCAGCAGTCGTTTGGGGACTACCAGCTCCTACGAGCAGTACTTC. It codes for CASSRLGTTSSYEQYF.

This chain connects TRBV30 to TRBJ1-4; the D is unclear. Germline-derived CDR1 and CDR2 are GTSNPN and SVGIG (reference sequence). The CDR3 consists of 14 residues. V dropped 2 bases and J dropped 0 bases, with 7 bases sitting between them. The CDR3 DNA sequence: TGTGCCTGGAGTACTCTAGCAACTAATGAAAAACTGTTTTTT. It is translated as CAWSTLATNEKLFF.

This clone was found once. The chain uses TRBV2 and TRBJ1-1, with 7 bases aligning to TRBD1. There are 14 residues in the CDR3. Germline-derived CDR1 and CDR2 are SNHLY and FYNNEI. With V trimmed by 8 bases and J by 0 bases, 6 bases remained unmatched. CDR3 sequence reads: CASQLQGVNTEAFF. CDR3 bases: TGTGCCAGCCAGCTCCAGGGGGTGAACACTGAAGCTTTCTTT.

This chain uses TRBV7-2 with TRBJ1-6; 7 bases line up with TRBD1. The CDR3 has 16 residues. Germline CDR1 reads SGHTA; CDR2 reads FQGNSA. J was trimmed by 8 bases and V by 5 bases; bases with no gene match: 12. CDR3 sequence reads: CASSPGRDSVYSPLHF. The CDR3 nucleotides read TGTGCCAGCAGCCCCGGGCGGGACAGCGTTTATTCACCCCTCCACTTT.